One and the same sample provided the 30 T cell receptor beta chains below, sequenced in a study of OX40 agonist ivuxolimab in advanced cancers. The protocol used for the library was the immunoSEQ multiplex PCR assay. TCRdb carries this immuneACCESS record with in-frame sequences only. Its versions omit some clonotypes, under half of them owing to an unresolved V gene in the studies checked, with the rest unexplained. This sample has about 60,000 clones in its table, and roughly 86% of those were observed once. The ten largest clones take up 1.1% of the sample. The sequenced sample was CD4+ or CD8+ T cells sorted from blood, obtained in a trial of the OX40 agonist ivuxolimab. The receptors stem from an adult with an advanced solid tumor such as melanoma, head and neck, liver or kidney cancer.

In DNA form, the CDR3 reads TGTGCCAGTAGTCGGAGGGAAGACTCTGGGGCCAACGTCCTGACTTTC. It translates to CASSRREDSGANVLTF. This chain joins TRBV19 and TRBJ2-6; D is perhaps TRBD2 (6 bases). The CDR3 has 16 residues. The germline V gene encodes CDR1 LNHDA and CDR2 SQIVND (reference sequence). Trimming pared 5 bases from V and 0 bases from J, leaving 11 bases between.

This clone was seen a handful of times. V and J are TRBV4-3 and TRBJ2-3; possibly TRBD1 or TRBD2 for D (5 bases each). V gave up 7 bases and J gave up 2 bases, with 16 bases separating them. Looked up from germline, CDR1 is LGHNA and CDR2 is YSLEER. This CDR3 region has 15 residues. CDR3 region: CASTTGRDVTDTQYF. The CDR3 DNA follows: TGCGCCAGCACCACCGGACGGGACGTCACAGATACGCAGTATTTT.

The gene calls are TRBV30 and TRBJ2-3; perhaps D is TRBD1 or TRBD2 (6 bases each). Germline V lookup: CDR1 GTSNPN, CDR2 SVGIG (reference sequence). V was clipped by 3 bases and J by 3 bases, with 19 bases between them. The CDR3 extends over 16 amino acids. In DNA form, the CDR3 reads TGTGCCTGGAGAGGCGGGACACTAGGCCCGACAGATACGCAGTATTTT. It codes for CAWRGGTLGPTDTQYF.

V usage is TRBV5-1 and J usage is TRBJ2-3, with 7 bases fitting TRBD1. This CDR3 region has 16 residues. V lost 0 bases and J lost 1; bases outside the gene matches: 5. Germline-derived CDR1 and CDR2 are SGHRS and YFSETQ. CDR3 nucleotide sequence: TGCGCCAGCAGCTTGGAAAAGACAGGGCGCACAGATACGCAGTATTTT. Translated, it gives CASSLEKTGRTDTQYF.

The rearrangement links TRBV2 to TRBJ2-1; D remains ambiguous. CDR1 is SNHLY, CDR2 FYNNEI, per germline. Trimming left V 4 bases short and J 10 bases short, with 14 bases between. CDR3 size: 13 residues. CDR3 nucleotide sequence: TGTGCCAGCAGTGTGTCGGCGGTTGGGGAGCAGTTCTTC. Encoded protein: CASSVSAVGEQFF.

This chain uses TRBV5-4 with TRBJ2-2, with 9 positions matching TRBD2. Looked up from germline, CDR1 is SGHNT and CDR2 is YYREEE (reference sequence). This CDR3 spans 15 amino acids. The trim removed 7 bases at V and 3 bases at J, leaving 7 bases unmatched. CDR3 protein: CASRLAGSHTGELFF. Written as DNA, the CDR3 is TGTGCCAGCCGGCTAGCGGGGTCCCACACCGGGGAGCTGTTTTTT.

The chain links TRBV11-2 to TRBJ2-7; D is uncertain. This CDR3 is built from 12 residues. Trimming shortened V by 4 bases and J by 4 bases, and 8 bases separated the two germline ends. In germline, CDR1 is SGHAT, CDR2 FQNNGV. CDR3 DNA: TGTGCCAGCAGCTGGGTCAGGTACGAGCAGTACTTC. Translated: CASSWVRYEQYF.

The J gene is TRBJ2-7, the V gene TRBV7-9, with 10 positions matching TRBD1. Losses at the gene ends were 9 bases for V and 3 bases for J; bases not matched to a gene: 11. The CDR3 sequence is 15 residues long. CDR1 is SEHNR and CDR2 is FQNEAQ in the germline V gene (reference sequence). DNA for the CDR3: TGTGCCAGTATGCTCGAGACAGGGGGCTACTACGAGCAGTACTTC. Encoded protein: CASMLETGGYYEQYF.

In this sample, this clone turned up a few times. The chain recombines TRBV7-9 with TRBJ1-3; no definite D call. Trimming shortened V by 3 bases and J by 4 bases, and 7 bases separated the two germline ends. Germline V CDR1 and CDR2: SEHNR, FQNEAQ (reference sequence). This CDR3 is built from 13 residues. The CDR3 DNA reads as TGTGCCAGCAGCTTTGAAGTAGGAAACACCATATATTTT. Translation gives CASSFEVGNTIYF. The full variable domain, rest sourced from reference TRBV7-9 and TRBJ1-3, is DTGVSQNPRHKITKRGQNVTFRCDPISEHNRLYWYRQTLGQGPEFLTYFQNEAQLEKSRLLSDRFSAERPKGSFSTLEIQRTEQGDSAMYLCASSFEVGNTIYFGEGSWLTVV.

The rearrangement joins TRBV19 to TRBJ2-5; 13 bases align to TRBD2. Germline CDR1 is LNHDA and CDR2 is SQIVND (reference sequence). CDR3 size: 16 residues. J was trimmed by 4 bases and V by 6 bases; bases with no gene match: 8. CDR3 sequence (DNA): TGTGCCAGTAGCCCCGGACTAGCGGGAGCCGGAGAGACCCAGTACTTC. Residues: CASSPGLAGAGETQYF.

CDR3 coding DNA: TGTGCCAGCAGCTTAGAAGGCGGACAGAAGAACACTGAAGCTTTCTTT. This codes for CASSLEGGQKNTEAFF. The V call is TRBV7-2, the J call TRBJ1-1; tentatively, D is TRBD1 (6 bases). CDR3 size: 16 residues. The V end was cut by 1 base, the J end by 1 base, with 13 bases between. Germline V gives CDR1 SGHTA, CDR2 FQGNSA.

V and J are TRBV14 and TRBJ2-3, with D maybe TRBD2 (6 bases). Germline V gene lookup returns CDR1 SGHDN and CDR2 FVKESK. This CDR3 has 15 residues. V was shortened by 1 base and J by 7 bases, with 15 bases between the two germline ends. The DNA of the CDR3 is TGTGCCAGCAGCCAAGTGGCGGGGTCAGTGTATACGCAGTATTTT. Translating gives CASSQVAGSVYTQYF.

This chain joins TRBV5-4 and TRBJ2-2; D unresolved. With 5 bases removed from V and 7 bases from J, the gap between germline ends came to 9 bases. This CDR3 region has 12 residues. Looked up from germline, CDR1 is SGHNT and CDR2 is YYREEE (reference sequence). The CDR3 reads CASRVTDGELFF. CDR3 in DNA: TGTGCCAGCAGAGTGACCGACGGGGAGCTGTTTTTT.

V and J are TRBV7-2 and TRBJ2-3; D is possibly TRBD2 (6 bases). Germline V gene data show CDR1 as SGHTA and CDR2 as FQGNSA. The CDR3 is 19 residues long. Trimming removed 0 bases from V and 6 bases from J, with 25 bases in between. The DNA of the CDR3 is TGTGCCAGCAGCTTAGCGGCGGGGAGTTTTTCAAAGGTCGGGGATACGCAGTATTTT. Protein product: CASSLAAGSFSKVGDTQYF.

The rearrangement links TRBV9 to TRBJ2-3, with D unclear. The CDR3 length is 12 residues. Between the trimmed V and J ends, which lost 2 bases and 4 bases, there was a span of 5 bases. CDR1 and CDR2 from the germline V gene are SGDLS and YYNGEE. CDR3 loop: CASSVAADTQYF. CDR3 bases: TGTGCCAGCAGCGTTGCTGCAGATACGCAGTATTTT. Full variable domain (missing parts from reference TRBV9 and TRBJ2-3): DSGVTQTPKHLITATGQRVTLRCSPRSGDLSVYWYQQSLDQGLQFLIQYYNGEERAKGNILERFSAQQFPDLHSELNLSSLELGDSALYFCASSVAADTQYFGPGTRLTVL.

The V gene is TRBV6-1, the J gene TRBJ2-3, with D possibly being TRBD1 (6 bases). V lost 3 bases and J 1 base, leaving 11 bases between the germline ends. Germline assignment: CDR1 MNHNS and CDR2 SASEGT. This CDR3 has 15 amino acids. The CDR3 region is CASSEHRVGTDTQYF. DNA for the CDR3: TGTGCCAGCAGTGAGCACAGGGTTGGCACAGATACGCAGTATTTT.

This clone was counted only a few times. The chain links TRBV4-2 to TRBJ2-3, with D unclear. CDR3 length: 14 amino acids. Germline V gene sequence: CDR1 LGHNA, CDR2 YNFKEQ. V was trimmed by 1 base and J by 0 bases, leaving 5 bases between them. CDR3 bases: TGTGCCAGCAGCCAAGCGGACAGCACAGATACGCAGTATTTT. Translating gives CASSQADSTDTQYF.

The CDR3 spells CASSSSIDQPQHF. CDR3 DNA: TGCGCCAGCAGCTCGAGCATCGATCAGCCCCAGCATTTT. The rearrangement joins TRBV5-1 to TRBJ1-5; unclear D gene. V dropped 3 bases and J dropped 5 bases, with 9 bases sitting between them. The CDR3 is made up of 13 amino acids. Per the germline V gene, CDR1 is SGHRS and CDR2 is YFSETQ. The variable domain in full, completed from reference TRBV5-1 and TRBJ1-5, reads KAGVTQTPRYLIKTRGQQVTLSCSPISGHRSVSWYQQTPGQGLQFLFEYFSETQRNKGNFPGRFSGRQFSNSRSEMNVSTLELGDSALYLCASSSSIDQPQHFGDGTRLSIL.

The V gene is TRBV19, the J gene TRBJ2-2, with D possibly being TRBD2 (6 bases). Between the trimmed V and J ends, which lost 8 bases and 1 base, there was a span of 11 bases. Looked up from germline, CDR1 is LNHDA and CDR2 is SQIVND (reference sequence). The CDR3 is made up of 14 amino acids. CDR3 loop: CASFGRGNTGELFF. CDR3 nucleotides: TGTGCCAGTTTCGGGAGAGGGAACACCGGGGAGCTGTTTTTT.

The gene calls are TRBV6-4 and TRBJ2-3, with 8 bases that match TRBD1. This CDR3 is 15 amino acids long. CDR1 is MRHNA, CDR2 SNTAGT, per germline. The V gene end was trimmed by 9 bases and the J gene end by 4 bases; junction bases not matched to a gene: 12. DNA of the CDR3: TGTGCCAGTAAGTCCCAGGGGGCTTCGGCAGATACGCAGTATTTT. This codes for CASKSQGASADTQYF.

The table lists this clone with a count of one. J is TRBJ2-2 and V is TRBV6-1, with TRBD1 matching over 8 bases. The CDR3 runs 15 residues. Germline lookup yields CDR1 MNHNS and CDR2 SASEGT. V shed 7 bases and J 5 bases; nucleotides not matched to a gene: 9. The CDR3 region has the DNA TGTGCCAGCACCACCGGGACAGGATGGACCGGGGAGCTGTTTTTT. Translating it yields CASTTGTGWTGELFF.

The chain has TRBV7-6 and TRBJ1-2; D gene unclear. This CDR3 region has 13 residues. The germline gives CDR1 SGHVS, CDR2 FNYEAQ. Between the trimmed V and J ends, which lost 2 bases and 5 bases, there was a span of 9 bases. CDR3 in amino acids: CASSLNKNYGYTF. In DNA, the CDR3 is TGTGCCAGCAGCTTAAACAAAAATTATGGCTACACCTTC.

The chain carries TRBV28 and TRBJ1-4; possibly TRBD1 for D (6 bases). CDR3 length equals 14 residues. V shed 6 bases and J shed 7 bases, with 15 bases lying between them. Germline V CDR1 and CDR2: MDHEN, SYDVKM. The DNA of the CDR3 is TGTGCCAGCAGGGAAGACAGGCCCGGTGAAAAACTGTTTTTT. Its protein is CASREDRPGEKLFF. The full variable domain, completed using reference TRBV28 and TRBJ1-4, is DVKVTQSSRYLVKRTGEKVFLECVQDMDHENMFWYRQDPGLGLRLIYFSYDVKMKEKGDIPEGYSVSREKKERFSLILESASTNQTSMYLCASREDRPGEKLFFGSGTQLSVL.

The gene calls are TRBV7-2 and TRBJ2-7; D not resolved. Germline V gives CDR1 SGHTA, CDR2 FQGNSA. This CDR3 spans 15 amino acids. Between the trimmed V and J ends, which lost 5 bases and 9 bases, there was a span of 23 bases. CDR3 region: CASSPSRAPHSRQYF. CDR3 nucleotides: TGTGCCAGCAGCCCCTCCCGTGCGCCCCACAGTCGGCAGTACTTC.

V usage is TRBV28 and J usage is TRBJ2-3, with 7 positions matching TRBD1. This CDR3 is 16 amino acids long. V lost 5 bases and J lost 0; bases outside the gene matches: 8. Germline lookup yields CDR1 MDHEN and CDR2 SYDVKM. This CDR3 reads CASSERQGVSTDTQYF. CDR3 sequence (DNA): TGTGCCAGCAGTGAGCGACAGGGTGTAAGCACAGATACGCAGTATTTT.

With respect to this clone: Other nucleotide sequences from this sample produce the same CDR3. The chain uses TRBV10-3 and TRBJ2-5; D not certain. The germline V gene encodes CDR1 ENHRY and CDR2 SYGVKD. This CDR3 is built from 12 residues. V was trimmed by 2 bases and J by 5 bases, leaving 6 bases between them. CDR3 in amino acids: CAISEPRETQYF. CDR3 nucleotide sequence: TGTGCCATCAGTGAGCCCCGGGAGACCCAGTACTTC.

J is TRBJ2-7 and V is TRBV9, with 10 bases lining up with TRBD2. J gave up 7 bases and V 2 bases, and 12 bases lay outside the gene matches. The CDR3 has 16 residues. Germline assignment: CDR1 SGDLS and CDR2 YYNGEE. CDR3 DNA: TGTGCCAGCAGCGTGGGCCCTAGCGGGAGAAAGGATGAGCAGTACTTC. It is translated as CASSVGPSGRKDEQYF.

DNA of the CDR3: TGTGCCAGCAGCCCAGCAGGCCGGGGGTGGGAGTTCTTC. Its protein is CASSPAGRGWEFF. This chain joins TRBV7-2 and TRBJ2-1; D might be TRBD2 (6 bases). The length of the CDR3 is 13 residues. Trimming took 5 bases from V and 14 from J, leaving 19 bases between them. Germline values: CDR1 SGHTA, CDR2 FQGNSA.

The genes are TRBV7-9 and TRBJ1-4; D is undetermined. The CDR3 has 12 residues. Germline V gene sequence: CDR1 SEHNR, CDR2 FQNEAQ (reference sequence). V gave up 11 bases and J gave up 7 bases, with 14 bases separating them. CDR3 coding DNA: TGTGCCGGCGCCCCAACGGGTGAAAAACTGTTTTTT. It yields the protein CAGAPTGEKLFF.

This clone was counted once. CDR3 sequence: CASSPRTGGYTDTQYF. The CDR3 DNA reads TGTGCCAGCAGCCCTAGGACAGGGGGTTACACAGATACGCAGTATTTT. V is TRBV7-2 and J is TRBJ2-3; TRBD1 agrees at 10 bases. J gave up 2 bases and V 5 bases, and 7 bases lay outside the gene matches. CDR3 length: 16 amino acids. The V gene's germline CDR1 is SGHTA and CDR2 FQGNSA.